This is a list of T cell receptor beta chains from one sample in a study of CD8+CD57+ T cells in acquired aplastic anemia. In TCRdb, the reads were re-called with MiXCR into one record per CDR3 protein. The top ten clones hold about two fifths of a sample with over 150,000 distinct CDR3 sequences, roughly 65% of them seen once. Sample: sorted CD4+, CD8+, or CD8+CD57+ T cells (not recorded which) from PBMCs. These receptors were collected from a human donor with aplastic anemia. CDR3s include the opening cysteine and the closing phenylalanine or tryptophan. Fields, in order: J gene, D gene, clone size, CDR3 length, V gene, CDR3 protein, CDR3 DNA. A D gene is named only where the DNA matches it firmly. Only some rows state a clone size, as once, few, many or a class for expanded clones.

J: TRBJ2-1; D: .; size: many; length: 15; V: TRBV19; CDR3: CASSIDTSSYNEQFF; DNA: TGTGCCAGTAGTATAGATACGAGCAGCTACAATGAGCAGTTCTTC
J: TRBJ2-3; D: .; size: few; length: 13; V: TRBV24-1; CDR3: CATSEQGPDTQYF; DNA: TGTGCCACCAGTGAGCAGGGGCCAGATACGCAGTATTTT
J: TRBJ2-7; D: TRBD2; size: .; length: 12; V: TRBV29-1; CDR3: CSVAPLADEQYF; DNA: TGCAGCGTAGCACCCCTAGCGGACGAGCAGTACTTC
J: TRBJ2-7; D: TRBD1; size: many; length: 15; V: TRBV25-1; CDR3: CASSEYRTGYYEQYF; DNA: TGTGCCAGCAGTGAATATAGGACAGGGTACTACGAGCAGTACTTC
J: TRBJ2-5; D: .; size: few; length: 12; V: TRBV19; CDR3: CASSPPGETQYF; DNA: TGTGCCAGTAGCCCCCCAGGGGAGACCCAGTACTTC
J: TRBJ2-7; D: .; size: few; length: 16; V: TRBV2; CDR3: CASSVTRASPFYEQYF; DNA: TGTGCCAGCAGTGTTACGCGGGCTAGCCCTTTCTACGAGCAGTACTTC
J: TRBJ2-3; D: .; size: .; length: 14; V: TRBV2; CDR3: CASMGWASRDTQYF; DNA: TGTGCCAGCATGGGTTGGGCTAGCAGGGATACGCAGTATTTT
J: TRBJ1-1; D: .; size: once; length: 14; V: TRBV7-6; CDR3: CASSLFNGNTEAFF; DNA: TGTGCCAGCAGCTTGTTCAACGGGAACACTGAAGCTTTCTTT
J: TRBJ2-5; D: TRBD2; size: .; length: 16; V: TRBV15; CDR3: CATSRDPHGGAETQYF; DNA: TGTGCCACCAGCAGAGATCCGCACGGGGGGGCGGAGACCCAGTACTTC
J: TRBJ2-1; D: TRBD2; size: many; length: 19; V: TRBV5-6; CDR3: CASSRGLAGVRHSYNEQFF; DNA: TGTGCCAGCAGCCGGGGACTAGCGGGGGTCCGACACTCCTACAATGAGCAGTTCTTC